This T cell receptor (beta chain) appears in the sequencing data of a study of T-cell reconstitution after alpha-beta-depleted transplantation in children. Findings of the study overall: Two months or so post-transplant, alpha-beta T cells reportedly derived from several hundred expanded graft clones.

Unique molecular identifiers tagged the TCRbeta library. Each CDR3 protein is one row after TCRdb ran MiXCR on the PCR reads. This sample has about 300,000 distinct CDR3 sequences, with 10% found just once. This clonotype was seen repeatedly, ten times or more. Its target is not known. V lost 3 bases and J 3 bases, leaving 8 bases between the germline ends. Germline CDR1 MNHEY, CDR2 SMNVEV (reference sequence). The CDR3 has 14 residues. The rearrangement uses TRBV27 and TRBJ2-2; no clear D. The clonotype was recovered from a boy in the first two years of life with acute myeloid leukemia, due to receive a stem cell transplant. The source was PBMCs, collected before TCRalphabeta/CD19-depleted stem cell transplant. CDR3 DNA: TGTGCCAGCAGTTTTTGGATGGACACCGGGGAGCTGTTTTTT. Translating it yields CASSFWMDTGELFF.